Sequencing of this TCR beta chain was carried out in a study of low-dose radiotherapy and immunotherapy resistance in tumors. On the study more broadly: Cohort 1 got 0.5 Gy per fraction every 2 weeks, 6.5 Gy in total. The regimen for patients comprised intravenous nivolumab 240 mg every two weeks plus intravenous ipilimumab 1 mg/kg every six weeks. On cycle 1 day 1, patients started four cycles of oral aspirin 300 mg daily.

Advanced solid tumors lacking tumor-infiltrating lymphocytes characterized eligible patients. TRAV and TRBV primers primed cDNA for both TCRalpha and TCRbeta. Amplification of TCRs used a constant-region primer and V-primer adapter for around 20 PCR cycles. A single record per CDR3 protein comes from TCRdb applying MiXCR to the reads. In the table there are roughly 7,000 distinct CDR3 sequences, about 53% of which are singletons. Germline values: CDR1 SNHLY, CDR2 FYNNEI. This CDR3 comprises 13 residues. V lost 3 bases and J 12 bases, leaving 15 bases between the germline ends. The chain combines TRBV2 with TRBJ2-1, with a possible D match to TRBD2 (5 bases). The clonotype comes from a human donor with advanced metastatic prostate, ovarian, gallbladder or colorectal cancer (not recorded which). This table probably holds off-target reads from a library built for another chain. The CDR3 DNA follows: TGTGCCAGCAGTGATGTTGTGGAGCGGAGGCAGTTCTTC. It codes for CASSDVVERRQFF.